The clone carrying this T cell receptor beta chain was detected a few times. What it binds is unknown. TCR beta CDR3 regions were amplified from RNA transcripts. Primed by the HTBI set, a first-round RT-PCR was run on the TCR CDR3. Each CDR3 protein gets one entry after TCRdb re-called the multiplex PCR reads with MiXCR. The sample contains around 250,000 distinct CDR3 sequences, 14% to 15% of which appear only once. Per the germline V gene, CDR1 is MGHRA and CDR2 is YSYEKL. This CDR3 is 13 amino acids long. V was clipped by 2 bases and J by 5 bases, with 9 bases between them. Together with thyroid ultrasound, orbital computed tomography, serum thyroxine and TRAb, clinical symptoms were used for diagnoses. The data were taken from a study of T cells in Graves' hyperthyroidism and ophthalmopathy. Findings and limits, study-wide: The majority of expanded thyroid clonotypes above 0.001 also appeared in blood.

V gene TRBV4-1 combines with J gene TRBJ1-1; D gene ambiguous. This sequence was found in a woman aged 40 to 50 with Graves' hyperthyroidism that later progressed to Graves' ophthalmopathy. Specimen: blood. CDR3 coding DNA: TGCGCCAGCAGCCAAAGTCGGGTTACTGAAGCTTTCTTT. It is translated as CASSQSRVTEAFF.